The next 25 T cell receptor beta chains were all read from a single sample in a study of blood T cells in healthy people across ages (dated by TCRdb to about 2015). To prepare the library, 5' RACE was applied. Sequencer: Illumina HiSeq 2500. The second PCR ran for roughly 7 to 11 cycles and used a J-beta primer mix along with a sample-barcoded 5' primer. TCRdb trimmed public reads at Q25 via fastp, called clones via MiXCR and kept in-frame beta chains. Entries are consolidated by CDR3 protein sequence, retaining the most common genes and DNA. The sample table contains roughly 650,000 distinct CDR3 sequences; only one count was recorded for approximately 29% of them. Just over 15% of the sample belongs to the ten largest clones. The sample was blood. These receptors all come from a woman aged 80 or over in good health. Donor details come from another sample of the same person, matched by shared clones.

For this clonotype: Being one base from a much bigger clone, this may be a read error. J is TRBJ1-1 and V is TRBV7-9; D call uncertain. This CDR3 has 15 amino acids. V lost 1 base, J lost 1 base, and 10 bases lay in between. Germline assignment: CDR1 SEHNR and CDR2 FQNEAQ (reference sequence). Here the CDR3 reads CASSLVRSGNTEAFF. For the CDR3, the DNA is TGTGCCAGCAGCTTAGTAAGGAGCGGGAACACTGAAGCTTTCTTT.

This clonotype was seen a handful of times. The V and J genes are TRBV2 and TRBJ2-1; 7 bases are shared with TRBD2. From germline, CDR1 is SNHLY and CDR2 FYNNEI. The J segment lost 9 bases and the V segment lost 6 bases, leaving 17 bases of the junction unmatched. There are 16 residues in the CDR3. This chain's CDR3 is CASSVLGSGEYGEQFF. CDR3 nucleotide sequence: TGTGCCAGCAGCGTCCTCGGCAGCGGGGAGTACGGTGAGCAGTTCTTC.

The chain carries TRBV7-2 and TRBJ1-3; possibly TRBD1 for D (5 bases). The length of the CDR3 is 15 residues. The germline CDR1 and CDR2 sequences are SGHTA and FQGNSA. V shed 3 bases and J shed 9 bases, with 18 bases lying between them. CDR3 amino acids: CASSLGPHLTSTIYF. CDR3 DNA: TGTGCCAGCAGCTTGGGACCTCACTTGACCAGCACCATATATTTT.

CDR3 sequence: CASSLARQGANTGELFF. DNA of the CDR3: TGCGCCAGCAGCTTGGCCAGACAGGGAGCGAACACCGGGGAGCTGTTTTTT. This sequence joins TRBV5-1 and TRBJ2-2; 7 bases are shared with TRBD1. Germline V CDR1 and CDR2: SGHRS, YFSETQ. J gave up 0 bases and V 0 bases, and 5 bases lay outside the gene matches. The CDR3 is made up of 17 amino acids.

V and J are TRBV7-2 and TRBJ2-5; tentative D call: TRBD2 (6 bases). The V gene's germline CDR1 is SGHTA and CDR2 FQGNSA. The CDR3 loop spans 12 amino acids. Trimming pared 7 bases from V and 11 bases from J, leaving 17 bases between. CDR3: CASISSVREQYF. As DNA, the CDR3 is TGTGCCAGCATAAGTTCGGTACGGGAGCAGTACTTC.

The table lists this clonotype with many counts. The chain links TRBV3-1 to TRBJ1-6; possibly TRBD1 for D (5 bases). Germline lookup yields CDR1 LGHDT and CDR2 YNNKEL (reference sequence). The CDR3 is made up of 16 amino acids. V was cut by 0 bases and J by 6 bases, with 12 bases left in between. CDR3 nucleotides: TGTGCCAGCAGCCAAGATAGGGCAGGGTTTAATTCACCCCTCCACTTT. Its protein product is CASSQDRAGFNSPLHF.

CDR3 amino acids: CSAKILQGVGNQPQHF. The CDR3 coding sequence is TGCAGTGCTAAAATTCTCCAGGGCGTCGGCAATCAGCCCCAGCATTTT. The chain uses TRBV20-1 and TRBJ1-5, with D possibly matching TRBD1 (5 bases). The V end lost 4 bases, the J end lost 2 bases, and 18 bases lay between the germline ends. Germline V gives CDR1 DFQATT, CDR2 SNEGSKA (reference sequence). This CDR3 has 16 amino acids.

This sequence joins TRBV4-1 and TRBJ2-7, with D tentatively TRBD1 or TRBD2 (6 bases each). Germline V gives CDR1 MGHRA, CDR2 YSYEKL. Trimming took 0 bases from V and 10 from J, leaving 22 bases between them. The CDR3 is made up of 16 amino acids. This CDR3 reads CASSQDSGAGEEIQYF. The CDR3 DNA sequence: TGCGCCAGCAGCCAAGATTCGGGGGCAGGGGAGGAGATCCAGTACTTC.

J is TRBJ2-1 and V is TRBV2, with TRBD2 as a possible D gene (6 bases). The CDR3 extends over 14 amino acids. The germline gives CDR1 SNHLY, CDR2 FYNNEI. V lost 8 bases to trimming and J lost 3 bases, with 14 bases between them. Here the CDR3 reads CASGLGGSYNEQFF. The CDR3 DNA reads TGTGCCAGCGGCCTGGGGGGAAGCTACAATGAGCAGTTCTTC. Full variable domain (missing parts from reference TRBV2 and TRBJ2-1): EPEVTQTPSHQVTQMGQEVILRCVPISNHLYFYWYRQILGQKVEFLVSFYNNEISEKSEIFDDQFSVERPDGSNFTLKIRSTKLEDSAMYFCASGLGGSYNEQFFGPGTRLTVL.

This clonotype was counted at least ten times. The gene calls are TRBV7-3 and TRBJ2-1, with TRBD2 matching over 10 bases. This CDR3 is built from 15 residues. CDR1 and CDR2 from the germline V gene are SGHTA and FQGTGA. V shed 6 bases, J shed 4 bases, and the junction held 6 bases outside the gene matches. The CDR3 DNA reads as TGTGCCAGCAGGGCAGCGGGGGGGCTTTACAATGAGCAGTTCTTC. Protein sequence: CASRAAGGLYNEQFF. Looking up the rest from reference TRBV7-3 and TRBJ2-1 gives the full variable domain: GAGVSQTPSNKVTEKGKYVELRCDPISGHTALYWYRQSLGQGPEFLIYFQGTGAADDSGLPNDRFFAVRPEGSVSTLKIQRTERGDSAVYLCASRAAGGLYNEQFFGPGTRLTVL.

This clonotype was observed at least ten times. This sequence joins TRBV7-8 and TRBJ1-2; D gene unclear. Germline CDR1 and CDR2: SGHVS and FQNEAQ. The ends were cut back, 2 bases at V and 3 bases at J, with 10 bases in the middle. The CDR3 contains 14 residues. The CDR3 here is CASSLRETDYGYTF. The DNA of the CDR3 is TGTGCCAGCAGCTTACGGGAAACGGACTATGGCTACACCTTC.

CDR3: CASSPGGLGMDTEAFF. CDR3 bases: TGTGCCAGCAGTCCAGGGGGCTTAGGAATGGACACTGAAGCTTTCTTT. The chain carries TRBV6-2 or TRBV6-3 and TRBJ1-1; TRBD1 matches 8 bases. J was trimmed by 3 bases and V by 5 bases; bases with no gene match: 11. Germline values: CDR1 MNHEY, CDR2 SVGEGT. The CDR3 has 16 residues.

There are many counts of this clonotype. V usage is TRBV9 and J usage is TRBJ1-1, with D uncertain. Germline assignment: CDR1 SGDLS and CDR2 YYNGEE. The CDR3 extends over 13 amino acids. V lost 4 bases and J 4 bases, leaving 11 bases between the germline ends. The CDR3 DNA sequence: TGTGCCAGCAGCCCCTCAAGTGGCACTGAAGCTTTCTTT. It specifies CASSPSSGTEAFF.

Remarks on this clonotype: A much larger clone lies one base from this, so it may be a read error. The chain employs TRBV28 and TRBJ2-1; TRBD2 matches 7 bases. The V segment lost 3 bases and the J segment 11 bases; nucleotides outside the gene matches: 13. Germline V lookup: CDR1 MDHEN, CDR2 SYDVKM. The CDR3 contains 15 residues. Here the CDR3 reads CASSFRTSRYYKQFF. CDR3 DNA sequence: TGTGCCAGCAGTTTCCGGACTAGTAGGTACTATAAGCAGTTCTTC.

Notes on this clonotype: This may stem from a read error, because a much larger clone lies one nucleotide away. The chain recombines TRBV6-2 or TRBV6-3 with TRBJ2-6; tentative D call: TRBD2 (6 bases). CDR3 size: 17 residues. Germline V gene data show CDR1 as MNHEY and CDR2 as SVGEGT. The CDR3 here is CASGYWGVGAGANVLTF. In DNA, the CDR3 is TGTGCCAGCGGTTACTGGGGGGTGGGAGCTGGGGCCAACGTCCTGACTTTC.

The chain recombines TRBV10-3 with TRBJ2-1, with D perhaps being TRBD1 or TRBD2 (5 bases each). Germline V gene sequence: CDR1 ENHRY, CDR2 SYGVKD. V was clipped by 6 bases and J by 3 bases, with 6 bases between them. This CDR3 is built from 12 residues. In DNA, the CDR3 is TGTGCCATCAGGGGGGACTACAATGAGCAGTTCTTC. This sequence encodes CAIRGDYNEQFF.

A single count supports this clonotype. A much more abundant neighbour one base away suggests this may be a read error. J is TRBJ1-2 and V is TRBV28; no firm D call. This CDR3 region has 13 residues. The germline V gene has CDR1 MDHEN and CDR2 SYDVKM. V was shortened by 6 bases and J by 7 bases, with 15 bases between the two germline ends. CDR3 sequence: CASRERAWGGYTF. CDR3 nucleotide sequence: TGTGCCAGCAGGGAAAGGGCGTGGGGTGGCTACACCTTC.

In this sample, this clonotype turned up a few times. V is TRBV9 and J is TRBJ1-4; no clear D gene. Per germline, CDR1 SGDLS and CDR2 YYNGEE. Trimming removed 3 bases at V and 5 bases at J, with 14 bases between. This CDR3 comprises 15 residues. This CDR3 reads CASSENPTGNEKLFF. CDR3 nucleotide sequence: TGTGCCAGCAGCGAAAACCCCACGGGGAATGAAAAACTGTTTTTT.

In the case of this clonotype: A read error is possible here, since a much larger clone lies one base away. This rearrangement joins TRBV4-2 to TRBJ2-7; tentative D call: TRBD2 (6 bases). Per germline, CDR1 LGHNA and CDR2 YNFKEQ. V lost 0 bases, J lost 3 bases, and 6 bases lay in between. CDR3 length equals 13 residues. Here the CDR3 DNA reads TGTGCCAGCAGCCAAGAGCGGGACTACGAGCAGTACTTC. Translated, it gives CASSQERDYEQYF.

V usage is TRBV28 and J usage is TRBJ2-1, with TRBD2 identical over 12 bases. Looked up from germline, CDR1 is MDHEN and CDR2 is SYDVKM. Trimming took 6 bases from V and 0 from J; bases not matched to a gene: 12. This CDR3 is built from 19 residues. DNA for the CDR3: TGTGCCAGCAGCACAGCGACTAGCGGGGGCCAAAGCTCCTACAATGAGCAGTTCTTC. Amino acid sequence: CASSTATSGGQSSYNEQFF. Filled out from reference TRBV28 and TRBJ2-1, the complete variable domain reads DVKVTQSSRYLVKRTGEKVFLECVQDMDHENMFWYRQDPGLGLRLIYFSYDVKMKEKGDIPEGYSVSREKKERFSLILESASTNQTSMYLCASSTATSGGQSSYNEQFFGPGTRLTVL.

This clonotype came up a few times. The rearrangement joins TRBV2 to TRBJ1-2; perhaps TRBD1 as D (5 bases). Germline CDR1 reads SNHLY; CDR2 reads FYNNEI. With 3 bases removed from V and 5 bases from J, the gap between germline ends came to 10 bases. This CDR3 comprises 13 residues. CDR3 nucleotide sequence: TGTGCCAGCAGTGACACGGGGACTTATGGCTACACCTTC. Translating gives CASSDTGTYGYTF.

As for this clonotype: A much larger clone differs by one base, so this may be a read error. V usage is TRBV6-5 and J usage is TRBJ2-3, with TRBD1 as a possible D gene (8 bases). The CDR3 covers 15 residues. CDR1 MNHEY and CDR2 SVGAGI come from the germline V gene. The CDR3 spells CAGSYRGGDKDTQYF. CDR3 coding DNA: TGTGCCGGCAGTTACAGGGGGGGGGATAAAGATACGCAGTATTTT.

Many counts were recorded for this clonotype. The chain has TRBV6-5 and TRBJ2-7; 7 bases map to TRBD1. With V trimmed by 5 bases and J by 1 base, 8 bases remained unmatched. Germline V CDR1 and CDR2: MNHEY, SVGAGI. The CDR3 extends over 15 amino acids. CDR3 bases: TGTGCCAGCAGTAGATTCTGGGACAGTTCCTACGAGCAGTACTTC. Amino acid sequence: CASSRFWDSSYEQYF.

The chain has TRBV5-1 and TRBJ2-7; weak D call: TRBD2 (6 bases). The ends were cut back, 0 bases at V and 3 bases at J, with 16 bases in the middle. Germline-derived CDR1 and CDR2 are SGHRS and YFSETQ. The CDR3 runs to 16 residues. The DNA for the CDR3 is TGCGCCAGCAGCTTGGCGAGATTTACGGGAGACTACGAGCAGTACTTC. Its protein is CASSLARFTGDYEQYF.

The V gene is TRBV5-1, the J gene TRBJ2-1, with D possibly being TRBD1 or TRBD2 (6 bases each). Deletions cut 4 bases from V and 8 bases from J, with 22 bases between. Germline V gene lookup returns CDR1 SGHRS and CDR2 YFSETQ. The CDR3 spans 16 residues. The CDR3 sequence is CASSPEGQIGIHEQFF. The DNA of the CDR3 is TGCGCCAGCAGCCCGGAGGGACAAATTGGGATACATGAGCAGTTCTTC.